The source of this T cell receptor (beta chain) is a study of long-term antiretroviral therapy in people with HIV. Study summary: There is a gap of about a decade between the earliest samples and the later 2015 immediate-ART recommendation. The study's findings and limits: Transplant donor controls retained higher diversity, though diversity increased after ART. Against controls, HIV repertoires showed narrower ranges of CDR3 length.

Every single participant having HIV got treatment inside the United States. Researchers report immunoSEQ v3.0 was run at survey level. The assay was immunoSEQ multiplex PCR, and TCRdb's table has in-frame clones only and misses some. The top ten clones hold approximately 9.5% of a sample with roughly 17,000 clones, approximately 82% of them seen once. This clone has a handful of counts. The antigen remains undetermined. This CDR3 spans 14 amino acids. Germline V lookup: CDR1 LNHNV, CDR2 YYDKDF (reference sequence). Trimming took 0 bases from V and 8 from J, leaving 13 bases between them. The receptor was derived from a middle-aged man with HIV. The chain joins TRBV15 to TRBJ1-2; no definite D call. The sequenced sample was unsorted PBMCs, obtained 0.3 years before starting antiretroviral therapy. The CDR3 DNA sequence: TGTGCCACCAGCAGAGATTCGACCCCAGGAGGCTACACCTTC. Its protein is CATSRDSTPGGYTF.